Listed below are T cell receptor beta chains from one sample, sequenced in a study of persistence of HIV-infected CD4 T cells. For these TCRs, the target antigens are not known. This table comes from immunoSEQ multiplex PCR, and its TCRdb copy is limited to in-frame clones, with some not included. This sample has approximately 34,000 clones, with about four fifths found just once. Sequenced here: CD4+ T cells sorted from PBMCs after roughly 20-hour stimulation, sampled from a patient who received antiretroviral therapy. The receptors originated from an adult woman with HIV who was CMV-seropositive. Each CDR3 is given with its conserved first and last residue. D genes are given only for firm matches. A clone size is listed for some rows: how often the clone was seen (once, few, many), or a class if it is expanded.

v_gene	d_gene	j_gene	abundance	CDR3nt	CDR3aa
TRBV5-1	NA	TRBJ2-3	once	TGCGCCAGCAGCGTTACCGGCGATGGTACGCAGTATTTT	CASSVTGDGTQYF
TRBV5-1	NA	TRBJ2-7	NA	TGCGCCAGCAGCTTGGGTTACGAGCAGTACTTC	CASSLGYEQYF
TRBV2	NA	TRBJ1-3	NA	TGTGCCAGCAGTGATCGGGCCAGGTCGGATGGAAACACCATATATTTT	CASSDRARSDGNTIYF
TRBV2	TRBD2	TRBJ2-3	NA	TGTGCCAGCAGTGAACGGCTAGCGGGCACAGATACGCAGTATTTT	CASSERLAGTDTQYF
TRBV5-1	NA	TRBJ1-1	NA	TGCGCCAGCAGCTTGGAAAGGGCGCTGAACACTGAAGCTTTCTTT	CASSLERALNTEAFF
TRBV30	TRBD2	TRBJ2-3	NA	TGTGCCTGGAGTGTAGGTGCTAGCGGGGGGGCAGATACGCAGTATTTT	CAWSVGASGGADTQYF
TRBV7-3	NA	TRBJ1-2	NA	TGTGCCAGCAGCTTAAATCTGCAGGGCGAGGGCTACACCTTC	CASSLNLQGEGYTF
TRBV4-3	NA	TRBJ1-1	NA	TGCGCCAGCAGCCAAGTTACAGGGATGAACACTGAAGCTTTCTTT	CASSQVTGMNTEAFF
TRBV7-7	TRBD2	TRBJ2-5	NA	TGTGCCAGCAGCCCAGGACTAGCGGGACAAGAGACCCAGTACTTC	CASSPGLAGQETQYF
TRBV11-3	NA	TRBJ2-3	NA	TGTGCCAGCAGCTTATATGGGGGGCCAAGGGGACGGGCAGATACGCAGTATTTT	CASSLYGGPRGRADTQYF
TRBV7-2	NA	TRBJ1-1	NA	TGTGCCAGCAGCTTGAGGGGCCCACCGAACACTGAAGCTTTCTTT	CASSLRGPPNTEAFF
TRBV28	TRBD1	TRBJ1-3	once	TGTGCCAGCAGCGACAGGGGGGGAAACACCATATATTTT	CASSDRGGNTIYF
TRBV3-1/TRBV3-2	NA	TRBJ2-7	once	TGTGCCAGCAGCCAAGCCGACTACGAGCAGTACTTC	CASSQADYEQYF
TRBV3-1/TRBV3-2	NA	TRBJ2-3	NA	TGTGCCAGCAGCCAGGCGGCAGTCCGACTATCTAGCACAGATACGCAGTATTTT	CASSQAAVRLSSTDTQYF
TRBV5-1	TRBD1	TRBJ1-2	once	TGCGCCAGCAGCATATACAGGGGGCTCCTTGGCTACACCTTC	CASSIYRGLLGYTF
TRBV19	NA	TRBJ1-5	NA	TGTGCCAGTAGTATTAAGCAGGGGACCTCTCAGCCCCAGCATTTT	CASSIKQGTSQPQHF
TRBV30	TRBD1	TRBJ1-2	NA	TGTGCCTGGAGTGATGGGACAGGGGGCTATGGCTACACCTTC	CAWSDGTGGYGYTF
TRBV7-3	NA	TRBJ2-1	NA	TGTGCCAGCAGCGCGTTAGGGGAGCGAGCGCCCTACAATGAGCAGTTCTTC	CASSALGERAPYNEQFF
TRBV30	TRBD1	TRBJ1-2	NA	TGTGCCTGGAGTCCGGAACGGACAGGAAAGGGCTACACCTTC	CAWSPERTGKGYTF
TRBV7-9	TRBD2	TRBJ2-1	NA	TGTGCCAGCAGCCCGCTACTAGCGGGGGGGCATAGTGAGCAGTTCTTC	CASSPLLAGGHSEQFF
TRBV3-1/TRBV3-2	TRBD1	TRBJ2-7	NA	TGTGCCAGCAGCCAAGCCGGTGAAAGGACAGGGGCCCACGAGCAGTACTTC	CASSQAGERTGAHEQYF
TRBV14	NA	TRBJ2-1	NA	TGTGCCAGCAGCCAATACTTGGGTCGGACAGATGAGCAGTTCTTC	CASSQYLGRTDEQFF
TRBV9	TRBD1	TRBJ2-7	NA	TGTGCCAGCAGCGTAGCTGGGACAGGGGGTGGTGAGCAGTACTTC	CASSVAGTGGGEQYF
TRBV28	NA	TRBJ2-5	NA	TGTGCCAGCAGTTTTGGGGCAGAGACCCAGTACTTC	CASSFGAETQYF
TRBV28	NA	TRBJ1-6	few	TGTGCCAGCAGTTTATATGGGACACCCGCACCCCTCCACTTT	CASSLYGTPAPLHF
TRBV11-1	NA	TRBJ1-1	once	TGTGCCAGCAGCTTATACAGGGAAACTGAAGCTTTCTTT	CASSLYRETEAFF
TRBV28	NA	TRBJ1-2	NA	TGTGCCAGCAGTCAGGGAGTGAGTGGCTACACCTTC	CASSQGVSGYTF
TRBV11-3	TRBD1	TRBJ2-7	NA	TGTGCCAGCAGGTCTTACGAGAGGGGGCCAGGCGAGCAGTACTTC	CASRSYERGPGEQYF
TRBV4-1	NA	TRBJ2-5	NA	TGCGCCAGCAGCCAAGATTTCGGGGAAGAGACCCAGTACTTC	CASSQDFGEETQYF
TRBV2	NA	TRBJ2-3	few	TGTGCCAGCACCTCCTACGACAGAAATACGCAGTATTTT	CASTSYDRNTQYF
TRBV29-1	NA	TRBJ1-1	NA	TGCAGCGCCTTGGGGAGATTGAACACTGAAGCTTTCTTT	CSALGRLNTEAFF
TRBV19	NA	TRBJ2-5	few	TGTGCCAGTAGTAGCGCGGGGGCGAGGGAGACCCAGTACTTC	CASSSAGARETQYF
TRBV29-1	NA	TRBJ2-1	NA	TGCAGCGTTGTAGCATTCGGGGGGCTAGTGGACTACAATGAGCAGTTCTTC	CSVVAFGGLVDYNEQFF
TRBV3-1/TRBV3-2	NA	TRBJ1-1	NA	TGTGCCAGCAGCCAAGATCTCTCGGTGGGAGGGCGGAACACTGAAGCTTTCTTT	CASSQDLSVGGRNTEAFF
TRBV12-3/TRBV12-4	NA	TRBJ1-1	NA	TGTGCCAGCAGTAACGGGATTAACACTGAAGCTTTCTTT	CASSNGINTEAFF
TRBV27	NA	TRBJ2-3	NA	TGTGCCAGCAGTTTAAGTCGAGGGGCAGATACGCAGTATTTT	CASSLSRGADTQYF
TRBV5-8	NA	TRBJ1-2	NA	TGTGCCAGCAGCTTGGTGGCCCAGGGCGCCTATGGCTACACCTTC	CASSLVAQGAYGYTF
TRBV19	TRBD1	TRBJ1-5	once	TGTGCCAGTAGTATACAGGGGGTTGCCGGTCAGCCCCAGCATTTT	CASSIQGVAGQPQHF
TRBV12-3/TRBV12-4	NA	TRBJ1-3	NA	TGTGCCAGCAGTTTTAGGCAGGGAAACACCATATATTTT	CASSFRQGNTIYF
TRBV12-1	NA	TRBJ1-5	NA	TGTGCCAGCAGCTGGTTAGAGCATAGCAATCAGCCCCAGCATTTT	CASSWLEHSNQPQHF
TRBV6-5	TRBD1	TRBJ2-5	NA	TGTGCCAGCAGTTCCGGGACAGGGGGTGAGACCCAGTACTTC	CASSSGTGGETQYF
TRBV13	NA	TRBJ1-1	NA	TGTGCCAGCACGGTCAGGGTTAACACTGAAGCTTTCTTT	CASTVRVNTEAFF
TRBV3-1/TRBV3-2	TRBD2	TRBJ2-7	NA	TGTGCCAGCAGCTCCTACGGGACTAGCAGCTACGAGCAGTACTTC	CASSSYGTSSYEQYF
TRBV2	NA	TRBJ2-7	NA	TGTGCCAGCAGTAAGACTAGGTCGGGGAGGGAGCAGTACTTC	CASSKTRSGREQYF
TRBV20-1	NA	TRBJ1-1	NA	TGCAGTGCTCCGAGGAACACTGAAGCTTTCTTT	CSAPRNTEAFF
TRBV14	NA	TRBJ2-7	NA	TGTGCCAGCAGCCAAGACAGGGCCTACGAGCAGTACTTC	CASSQDRAYEQYF
TRBV5-6	NA	TRBJ1-5	NA	TGTGCCAGCAGCTTGACGGACTCCAATCAGCCCCAGCATTTT	CASSLTDSNQPQHF
TRBV2	NA	TRBJ2-7	once	TGTGCCAGCAGTGAAGGGGGGGTCTACGAGCAGTACTTC	CASSEGGVYEQYF
TRBV6-2/TRBV6-3	NA	TRBJ1-6	NA	TGTGCCAGCAGTTATGCTTCGTCCAGGAATAATTCACCCCTCCACTTT	CASSYASSRNNSPLHF
TRBV28	TRBD2	TRBJ2-5	NA	TGTGCCAGCAGTCTTCCGGGGGGAGCGGGATACGTCCAAGAGACCCAGTACTTC	CASSLPGGAGYVQETQYF
TRBV2	NA	TRBJ1-2	NA	TGTGCCAGCAGGTCTACGTGGGACGGGAAGTTTACCTTC	CASRSTWDGKFTF
TRBV6-5	TRBD2	TRBJ2-7	NA	TGTGCCAGCAGTTACGGGCTAGCGGGAGGAGGCGAGCAGTACTTC	CASSYGLAGGGEQYF
TRBV20-1	NA	TRBJ2-4	NA	TGCAGTGCGGGTCACCAAAACATTCAGTACTTC	CSAGHQNIQYF
TRBV28	TRBD1	TRBJ1-2	NA	TGTGCCAGCTACTTATCGGGGACAGGGGTCTATGGCTACACCTTC	CASYLSGTGVYGYTF
TRBV5-4	TRBD2	TRBJ2-3	NA	TGTGCCAGCAGCTCCAAGACTAGCGGCACAGATACGCAGTATTTT	CASSSKTSGTDTQYF
TRBV6-5	NA	TRBJ1-2	NA	TGTGCCAGCAGCCGCCAGGGTGGGGGATATGGCTACACCTTC	CASSRQGGGYGYTF
TRBV28	NA	TRBJ1-1	NA	TGTGCCGGCAGCACCACAGGGAACACTGAAGCTTTCTTT	CAGSTTGNTEAFF
TRBV29-1	TRBD2	TRBJ2-3	NA	TGCAGCGTCCAAACTAGCGGGAGCCGGGGAGATACGCAGTATTTT	CSVQTSGSRGDTQYF
TRBV5-1	NA	TRBJ2-5	NA	TGCGCCAGCAGCTTGGATTTGGGAGAGACCCAGTACTTC	CASSLDLGETQYF
TRBV3-1/TRBV3-2	TRBD2	TRBJ2-5	NA	TGTGCCAGCAGCCACGAGCGGGATTTGAGCAAGACCCAGTACTTC	CASSHERDLSKTQYF